Following are 7 T cell receptor beta chains from one sample sequenced in a study of T cells expressing NK-cell markers. TCRdb reprocessed the 5' RACE reads, keeping one entry per CDR3 protein, no DNA. The data include roughly 160,000 distinct CDR3 sequences; the top ten clones carry around 20%. What was sequenced was blood T cells: a sorted CD56 or NKG2C T cell subset, CD4+ or CD8+ T cells, or bulk PBMC T cells (not recorded which). The receptors stem from a man aged 18-69 years in good health.

This chain uses TRBV9 with TRBJ1-2. Germline loops: CDR1 SGDLS, CDR2 YYNGEE. The CDR3 contains 14 residues. CDR3 in amino acids: CASSVEVGTYGYTF. The entire variable domain, with the rest obtained from reference TRBV9 and TRBJ1-2, is as follows: DSGVTQTPKHLITATGQRVTLRCSPRSGDLSVYWYQQSLDQGLQFLIQYYNGEERAKGNILERFSAQQFPDLHSELNLSSLELGDSALYFCASSVEVGTYGYTFGSGTRLTVV.

This chain uses TRBV12-3 or TRBV12-4 with TRBJ1-1. The CDR3 spans 13 residues. The chain's CDR3 is CASSDYSGTEAFF.

The gene calls are TRBV11-2 and TRBJ2-1. Germline CDR1 is SGHAT and CDR2 is FQNNGV. CDR3 length equals 15 residues. CDR3 sequence: CASSTWKSSYNEQFF.

The J gene is TRBJ2-5, the V gene TRBV6-5; there is no DNA to check the TCRdb D call of TRBD1. Germline V CDR1 and CDR2: MNHEY, SVGAGI. The CDR3 totals 17 residues. The CDR3 region is CASSNPGTGVGGETQYF.

The CDR3 spells CASSHQRGNTGELFF. The rearrangement links TRBV11-3 to TRBJ2-2; TCRdb's D gene call, TRBD2, goes unchecked for lack of DNA. Germline V gene data show CDR1 as SGHNT and CDR2 as YENEEA. The CDR3 spans 15 residues. Using reference TRBV11-3 and TRBJ2-2 for the parts outside the CDR3, the full variable domain is EAGVVQSPRYKIIEKKQPVAFWCNPISGHNTLYWYLQNLGQGPELLIRYENEEAVDDSQLPKDRFSAERLKGVDSTLKIQPAELGDSAVYLCASSHQRGNTGELFFGEGSRLTVL.

V usage is TRBV9 and J usage is TRBJ2-7; lacking DNA, the TRBD1 call made by TCRdb goes unchecked. Germline V lookup: CDR1 SGDLS, CDR2 YYNGEE. The CDR3 covers 16 residues. The CDR3 spells CASSVGVGGASSEQYF.

This chain links TRBV14 with TRBJ2-1. The CDR3 is 17 amino acids. From germline, CDR1 is SGHDN and CDR2 FVKESK. The CDR3 sequence is CASSRYYSQGPYNEQFF.